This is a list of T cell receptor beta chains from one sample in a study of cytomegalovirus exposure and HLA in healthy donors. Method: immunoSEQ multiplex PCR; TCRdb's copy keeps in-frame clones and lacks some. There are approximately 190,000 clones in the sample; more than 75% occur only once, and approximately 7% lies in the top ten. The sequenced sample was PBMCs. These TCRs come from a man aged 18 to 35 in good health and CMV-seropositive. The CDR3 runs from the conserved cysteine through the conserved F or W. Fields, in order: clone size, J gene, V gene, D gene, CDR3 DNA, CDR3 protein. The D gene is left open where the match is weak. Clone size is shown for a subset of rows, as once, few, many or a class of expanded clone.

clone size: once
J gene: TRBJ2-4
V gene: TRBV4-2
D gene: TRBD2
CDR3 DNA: TGTGCCAGCAGCCAGGCGTCCCTTACTAGCGAACTAGCCAAAAACATTCAGTACTTC
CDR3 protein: CASSQASLTSELAKNIQYF

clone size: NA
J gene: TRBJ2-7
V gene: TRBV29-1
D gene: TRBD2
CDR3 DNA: TGCAGCGTTGAAGTACGGGAGGCGGGGGAGCAGTACTTC
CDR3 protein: CSVEVREAGEQYF

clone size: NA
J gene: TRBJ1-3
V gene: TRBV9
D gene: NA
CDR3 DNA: TGTGCCAGCGGAGGACAGCGCTCTGGAAACACCATATATTTT
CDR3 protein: CASGGQRSGNTIYF

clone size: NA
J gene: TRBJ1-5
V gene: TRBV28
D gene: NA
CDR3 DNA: TGTGCCAGCGCCTTGGGGGGAGGCCAGCAGCCCCAGCATTTT
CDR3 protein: CASALGGGQQPQHF

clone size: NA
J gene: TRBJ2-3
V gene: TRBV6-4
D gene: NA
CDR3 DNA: TGTGCCAGCAGTGGGGGTAGGGAGCGTACAGATACGCAGTATTTT
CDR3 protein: CASSGGRERTDTQYF

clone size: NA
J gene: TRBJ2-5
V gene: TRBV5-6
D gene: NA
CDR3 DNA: TGTGCCAGCAGCCCGTGGACAGTTCAAGAGACCCAGTACTTC
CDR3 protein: CASSPWTVQETQYF

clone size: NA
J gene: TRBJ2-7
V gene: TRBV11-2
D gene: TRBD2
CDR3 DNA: TGTGCCAGCACCCCCGCGCGGGGGGAGCAGTACTTC
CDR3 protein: CASTPARGEQYF

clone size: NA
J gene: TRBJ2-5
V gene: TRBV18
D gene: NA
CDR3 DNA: TGTGCCAGCTCACCACGGGCAGGGGAAGAGACCCAGTACTTC
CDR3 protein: CASSPRAGEETQYF

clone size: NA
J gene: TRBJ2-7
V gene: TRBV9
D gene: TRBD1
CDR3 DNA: TGTGCCAGCAGCATCGGGACAGCTAGCTCCTACGAGCAGTACTTC
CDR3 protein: CASSIGTASSYEQYF

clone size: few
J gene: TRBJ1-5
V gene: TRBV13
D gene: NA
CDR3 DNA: TGTGCCAGCAGCTCTCGTGGCAATCAGCCCCAGCATTTT
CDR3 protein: CASSSRGNQPQHF

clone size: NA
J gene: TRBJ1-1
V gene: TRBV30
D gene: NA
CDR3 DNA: TGTGCCTGGAATACAGGGAACACTGAAGCTTTCTTT
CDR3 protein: CAWNTGNTEAFF

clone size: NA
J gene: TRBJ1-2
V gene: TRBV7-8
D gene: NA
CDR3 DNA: TGTGCCAGCAGCTTAGCTGGACAGATTTATGGCTACACCTTC
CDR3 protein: CASSLAGQIYGYTF

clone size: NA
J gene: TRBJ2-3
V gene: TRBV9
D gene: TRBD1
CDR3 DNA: TGTGCCAGCAGCGTAGCAAGGACAGGGTGGTCAGATACGCAGTATTTT
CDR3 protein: CASSVARTGWSDTQYF